This T cell receptor beta chain derives from a study of CD8+ T cells in alopecia areata. Study-wide background: Treated patients received severity scores based on the percentage of scalp area affected.

The treatment denotes: oral pan-JAK inhibitor, 5-10 mg twice daily. Both peripheral blood and punch biopsies of lesional scalp skin were obtained from patients who had alopecia areata. With V trimmed by 3 bases and J by 6 bases, 6 bases remained unmatched. Germline CDR1 reads MDHEN; CDR2 reads SYDVKM. The CDR3 contains 14 residues. Study-wide results and caveats: Sharing of TCRs across patients appeared less clear than in mice, possibly for HLA-related reasons.

For this clone: Its antigen is unidentified.

cDNA serving as the sequencing template came from extracted, reverse transcribed RNA. Method: immunoSEQ multiplex PCR; TCRdb's copy keeps in-frame clones and lacks some. Here the sample spans roughly 210,000 clones, around two fifths being singletons. The chain uses TRBV28 and TRBJ2-7; 9 bases are a match to TRBD1. The sequences come from CD4+ T cells sorted from blood, collected at roughly week 36, from a patient treated with tofacitinib. This clonotype originated in a human donor with alopecia areata. CDR3 loop: CASSFFTGGGEQYF. The CDR3 nucleotides read TGTGCCAGCAGTTTTTTTACAGGGGGCGGCGAGCAGTACTTC.